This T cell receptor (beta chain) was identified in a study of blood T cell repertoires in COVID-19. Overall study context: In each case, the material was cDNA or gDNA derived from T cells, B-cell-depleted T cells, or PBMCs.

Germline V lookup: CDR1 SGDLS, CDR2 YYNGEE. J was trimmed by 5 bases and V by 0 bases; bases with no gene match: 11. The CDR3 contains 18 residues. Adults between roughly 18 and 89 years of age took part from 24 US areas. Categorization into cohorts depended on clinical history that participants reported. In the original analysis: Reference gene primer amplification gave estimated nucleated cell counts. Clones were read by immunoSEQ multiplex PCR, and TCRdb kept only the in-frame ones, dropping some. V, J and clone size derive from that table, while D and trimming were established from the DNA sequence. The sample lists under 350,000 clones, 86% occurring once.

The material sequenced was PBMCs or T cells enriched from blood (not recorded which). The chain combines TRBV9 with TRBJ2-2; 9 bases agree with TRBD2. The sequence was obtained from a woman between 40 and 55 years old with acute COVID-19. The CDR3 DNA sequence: TGTGCCAGCAGCGTAGGGGGAGTAGCGGGAGCGGATACCGGGGAGCTGTTTTTT. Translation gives CASSVGGVAGADTGELFF.